The present T cell receptor beta chain was sequenced within a study of OX40 agonist ivuxolimab in advanced cancers. Across the whole study: The treatment was a fully human IgG2 OX40 agonist, ivuxolimab. Dose-escalation patients were diagnosed with hepatocellular carcinoma, melanoma, renal cell cancer or head and neck cancer. Enrollees could have had prior anti-PD-1, anti-PD-L1 or anti-CTLA-4 therapy, which roughly 40% had received.

The protocol was immunoSEQ multiplex PCR, while the TCRdb copy is restricted to in-frame clones and leaves out a portion. This table holds some 77,000 clones, 80% to 90% found once. The CDR3 spans 15 residues. CDR1 is SGHVS and CDR2 is FQNEAQ in the germline V gene. The V gene end was trimmed by 5 bases and the J gene end by 5 bases; junction bases not matched to a gene: 7. The gene calls are TRBV7-8 and TRBJ2-3, with 10 bases fitting TRBD1. The receptor was derived from an adult with an advanced solid tumor such as melanoma, head and neck, liver or kidney cancer. Sequencing used CD4+ or CD8+ T cells sorted from blood, obtained in a trial of the OX40 agonist ivuxolimab. The CDR3 is CASSLIRTGGDTQYF. CDR3 coding DNA: TGTGCCAGCAGCCTTATACGGACAGGGGGAGATACGCAGTATTTT.